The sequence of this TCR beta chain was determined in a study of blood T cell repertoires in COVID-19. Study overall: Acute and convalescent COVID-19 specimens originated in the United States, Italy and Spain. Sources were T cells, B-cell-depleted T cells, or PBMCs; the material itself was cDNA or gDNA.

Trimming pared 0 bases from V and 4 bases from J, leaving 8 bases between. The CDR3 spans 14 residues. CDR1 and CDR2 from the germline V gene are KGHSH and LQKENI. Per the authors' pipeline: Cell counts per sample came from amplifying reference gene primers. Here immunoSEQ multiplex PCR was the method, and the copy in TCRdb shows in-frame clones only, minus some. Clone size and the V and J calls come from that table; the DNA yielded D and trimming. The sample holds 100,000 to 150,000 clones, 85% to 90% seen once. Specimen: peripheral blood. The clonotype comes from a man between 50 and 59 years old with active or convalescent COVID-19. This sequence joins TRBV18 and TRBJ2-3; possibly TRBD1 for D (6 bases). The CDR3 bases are TGTGCCAGCTCACCACCCGAGGGGGCAGATACGCAGTATTTT. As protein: CASSPPEGADTQYF.